What follows are 3 T cell receptor beta chains derived from one specimen sequenced in a study of T cells in Graves' hyperthyroidism and ophthalmopathy (dated by TCRdb to between 2017 and 2020). Preparation of the library involved multiplex PCR. This sample was sequenced with an Illumina HiSeq 2000. The TCR beta CDR3 regions were amplified from RNA transcripts. For the first round of RT-PCR on the TCR CDR3, the HTBI primer set was used together with the Qiagen OneStep RT-PCR kit. Using fastp at Q25 and MiXCR, TCRdb reprocessed the public reads and kept productive beta chains. All rows with the same CDR3 protein become a single entry with the most common DNA and genes. In this sample the table shows hundreds of thousands of distinct CDR3 sequences, roughly 15% of which occur a single time. The ten most abundant clones make up under 15% of the sample. Sequencing input: blood. These receptors all stem from a woman between 45 and 65 years old with Graves' ophthalmopathy.

This clonotype has only a few counts. V is TRBV19 and J is TRBJ1-5; 7 nucleotides agree with TRBD1. This CDR3 contains 14 residues. V shed 8 bases, J shed 5 bases, and the junction held 9 bases outside the gene matches. In germline, CDR1 is LNHDA, CDR2 SQIVND (reference sequence). The DNA of the CDR3 is TGTGCCAGTGCAACGACAGGGCCACATCAGCCCCAGCATTTT. Translating it yields CASATTGPHQPQHF. The complete variable domain, with remaining parts taken from reference TRBV19 and TRBJ1-5, reads DGGITQSPKYLFRKEGQNVTLSCEQNLNHDAMYWYRQDPGQGLRLIYYSQIVNDFQKGDIAEGYSVSREKKESFPLTVTSAQKNPTAFYLCASATTGPHQPQHFGDGTRLSIL.

This clonotype has a handful of counts. The rearrangement links TRBV28 to TRBJ1-1; a possible D gene is TRBD1 (5 bases). Germline CDR1 and CDR2: MDHEN and SYDVKM. This CDR3 is 14 amino acids long. The V end lost 5 bases, the J end lost 7 bases, and 17 bases lay between the germline ends. The CDR3 nucleotides are TGTGCCAGCAGTCCCCTCGGGGCCAGTGTTGAAGCTTTCTTT. It codes for CASSPLGASVEAFF. The complete variable domain, with remaining parts taken from reference TRBV28 and TRBJ1-1, reads DVKVTQSSRYLVKRTGEKVFLECVQDMDHENMFWYRQDPGLGLRLIYFSYDVKMKEKGDIPEGYSVSREKKERFSLILESASTNQTSMYLCASSPLGASVEAFFGQGTRLTVV.

Many counts were recorded for this clonotype. The chain carries TRBV28 and TRBJ2-7, with D tentatively TRBD2 (6 bases). Germline CDR1 and CDR2: MDHEN and SYDVKM. The CDR3 sequence is 13 residues long. V was pared by 7 bases and J by 3 bases, with 13 bases between. Here the CDR3 reads CASNRDSFYEQYF. CDR3 coding DNA: TGTGCCAGCAATAGGGACTCCTTCTACGAGCAGTACTTC.